This T cell receptor beta chain emerged from a study of blood T cells in healthy people across ages. Study conclusions and caveats: Relative to aged donors, long-lived donors carried more naive CD4+ cells and displayed higher diversity. Underestimates were what the diversity estimates from one million T cells were considered to be.

V gave up 5 bases and J gave up 8 bases, with 18 bases separating them. CDR3 length: 14 amino acids. The germline CDR1 and CDR2 sequences are SGHTA and FQGNSA. Primers used in a second PCR of about 6 to 12 cycles were a sample-barcoded 5' primer and a J-beta primer mix. TCRdb reanalysed the 5' RACE reads using MiXCR and keeps one entry per CDR3 protein. The sample holds about 1,500,000 distinct CDR3 sequences, roughly 27% seen once. In this sample, this clonotype turned up a few times. Antigen: not known. The chain has TRBV7-2 and TRBJ2-5; tentative D call: TRBD2 (5 bases). The TCR sequence derives from a woman in her twenties or thirties in good health. The sample comprised blood. In DNA, the CDR3 is TGTGCCAGCAGCGGACCTAGCTTCCCGCCCACCCAGTACTTC. It yields the protein CASSGPSFPPTQYF.